The following is a TCR beta chain sequence with its context. Antigen unknown. The sample comes from a study of T cell responses to AZD1222 COVID-19 vaccine. Germline-derived CDR1 and CDR2 are LGHDT and YNNKEL (reference sequence). V was shortened by 6 bases and J by 0 bases, with 14 bases between the two germline ends. The CDR3 is 15 residues long. Findings and caveats of the study: Every sample of the repertoires postdated the peak T cell response. In a largely white British group with more females than males, clonal diversity was possibly underestimated. Baseline serology detected seropositivity in only six AZD1222 recipients.

Only in-frame clones appear in the TCRdb table, and some are missing; sequencing was by immunoSEQ multiplex PCR. The sample carries some 110,000 clones, roughly nine tenths recorded once. This material consisted of peripheral blood, taken 28 days after the second AZD1222 dose. The receptor comes from an adult who received the AZD1222 COVID-19 vaccine. The J gene is TRBJ1-1, the V gene TRBV3-1 (or the pseudogene TRBV3-2); D uncertain. The CDR3 here is CASRSGPTLNTEAFF. Written as DNA, the CDR3 is TGTGCCAGCAGATCGGGCCCAACCCTGAACACTGAAGCTTTCTTT.